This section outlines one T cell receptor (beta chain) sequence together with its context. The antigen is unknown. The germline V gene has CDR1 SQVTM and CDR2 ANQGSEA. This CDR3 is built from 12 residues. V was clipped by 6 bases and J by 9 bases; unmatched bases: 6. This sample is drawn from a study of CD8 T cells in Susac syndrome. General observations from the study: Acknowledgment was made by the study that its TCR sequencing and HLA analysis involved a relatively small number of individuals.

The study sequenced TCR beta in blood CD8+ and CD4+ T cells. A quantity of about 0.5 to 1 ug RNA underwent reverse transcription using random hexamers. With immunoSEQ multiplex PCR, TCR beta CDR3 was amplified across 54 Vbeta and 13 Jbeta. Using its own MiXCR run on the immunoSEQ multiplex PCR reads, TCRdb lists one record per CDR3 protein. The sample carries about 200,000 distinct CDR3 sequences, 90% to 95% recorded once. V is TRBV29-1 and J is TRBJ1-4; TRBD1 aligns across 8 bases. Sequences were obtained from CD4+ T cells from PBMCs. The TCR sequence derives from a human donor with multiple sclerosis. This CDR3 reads CSVGQGSQKLFF. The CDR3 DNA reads TGCAGCGTAGGACAGGGATCTCAAAAACTGTTTTTT.